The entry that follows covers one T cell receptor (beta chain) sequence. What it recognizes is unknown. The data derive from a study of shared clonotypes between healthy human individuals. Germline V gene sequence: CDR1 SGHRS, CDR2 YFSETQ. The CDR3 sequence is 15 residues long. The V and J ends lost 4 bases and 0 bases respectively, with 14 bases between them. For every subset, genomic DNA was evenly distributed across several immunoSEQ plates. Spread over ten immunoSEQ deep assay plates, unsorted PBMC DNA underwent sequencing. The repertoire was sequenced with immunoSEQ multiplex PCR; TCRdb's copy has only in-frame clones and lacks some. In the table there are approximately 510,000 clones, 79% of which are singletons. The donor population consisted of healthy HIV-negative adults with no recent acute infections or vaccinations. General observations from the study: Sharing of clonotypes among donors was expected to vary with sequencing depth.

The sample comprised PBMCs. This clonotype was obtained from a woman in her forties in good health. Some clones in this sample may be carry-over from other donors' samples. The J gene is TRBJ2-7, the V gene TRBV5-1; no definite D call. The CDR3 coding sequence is TGCGCCAGCAGCCCTGACGCCTGGGGCTCCTACGAGCAGTACTTC. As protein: CASSPDAWGSYEQYF.